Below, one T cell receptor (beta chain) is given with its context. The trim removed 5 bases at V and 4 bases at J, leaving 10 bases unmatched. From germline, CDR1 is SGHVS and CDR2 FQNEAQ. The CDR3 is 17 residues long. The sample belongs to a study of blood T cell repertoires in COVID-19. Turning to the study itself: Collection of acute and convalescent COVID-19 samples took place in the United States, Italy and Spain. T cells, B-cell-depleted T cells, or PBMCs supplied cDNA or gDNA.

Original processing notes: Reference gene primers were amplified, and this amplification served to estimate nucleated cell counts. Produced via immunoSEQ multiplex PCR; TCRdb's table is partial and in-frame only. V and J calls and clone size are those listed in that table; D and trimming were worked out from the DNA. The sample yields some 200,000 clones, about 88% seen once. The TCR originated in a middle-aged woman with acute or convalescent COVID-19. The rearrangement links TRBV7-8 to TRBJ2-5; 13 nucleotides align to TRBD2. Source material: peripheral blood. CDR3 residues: CASSHGLAGAMGETQYF. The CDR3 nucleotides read TGTGCCAGCAGCCACGGACTAGCGGGGGCCATGGGAGAGACCCAGTACTTC.